This T cell receptor (beta chain) was recovered during a study of blood T cell repertoires in COVID-19. Clones were read by immunoSEQ multiplex PCR, and TCRdb kept only the in-frame ones, dropping some. The table records hundreds of thousands of clones, 89% of them present only once. Individuals drawn from 20 to 25 US areas were roughly 18 to 89 years old. Participant-given clinical history determined each cohort assignment. This CDR3 is built from 16 residues. V dropped 4 bases and J dropped 7 bases, with 19 bases sitting between them. CDR1 KGHSH and CDR2 LQKENI come from the germline V gene. The clonotype comes from a man between 60 and 70 years old who had recovered from COVID-19. Sequencing was done on a sample of PBMCs or T cells enriched from blood (not recorded which). The chain couples TRBV18 to TRBJ1-4; maybe TRBD1 (6 bases). CDR3 in amino acids: CASSLYPPGQREKLFF. CDR3 DNA sequence: TGTGCCAGCTCACTCTACCCTCCGGGACAACGTGAAAAACTGTTTTTT.